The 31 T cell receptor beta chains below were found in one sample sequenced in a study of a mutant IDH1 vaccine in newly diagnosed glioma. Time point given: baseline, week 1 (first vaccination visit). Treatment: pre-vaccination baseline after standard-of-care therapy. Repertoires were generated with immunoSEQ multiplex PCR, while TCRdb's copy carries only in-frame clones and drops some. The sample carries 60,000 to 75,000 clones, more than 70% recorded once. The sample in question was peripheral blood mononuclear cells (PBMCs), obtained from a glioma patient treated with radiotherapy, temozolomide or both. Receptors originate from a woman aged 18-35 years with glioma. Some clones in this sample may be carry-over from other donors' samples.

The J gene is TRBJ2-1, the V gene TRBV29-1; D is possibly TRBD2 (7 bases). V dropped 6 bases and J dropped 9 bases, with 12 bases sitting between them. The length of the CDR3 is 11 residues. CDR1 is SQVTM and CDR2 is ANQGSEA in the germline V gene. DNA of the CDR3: TGCAGCGTGGGGAGGGGGGGTGAGCAGTTCTTC. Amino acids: CSVGRGGEQFF.

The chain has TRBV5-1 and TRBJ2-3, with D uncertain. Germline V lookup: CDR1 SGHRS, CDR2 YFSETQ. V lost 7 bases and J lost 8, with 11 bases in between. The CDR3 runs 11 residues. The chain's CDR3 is CASELMGTQYF. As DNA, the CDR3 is TGCGCCAGCGAACTCATGGGTACGCAGTATTTT.

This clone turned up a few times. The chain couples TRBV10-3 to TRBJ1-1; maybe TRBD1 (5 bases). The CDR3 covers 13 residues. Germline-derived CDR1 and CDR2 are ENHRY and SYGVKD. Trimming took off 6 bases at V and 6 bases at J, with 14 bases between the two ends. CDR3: CAISPDSGSEAFF. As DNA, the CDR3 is TGTGCCATCAGCCCTGACAGTGGCTCTGAAGCTTTCTTT.

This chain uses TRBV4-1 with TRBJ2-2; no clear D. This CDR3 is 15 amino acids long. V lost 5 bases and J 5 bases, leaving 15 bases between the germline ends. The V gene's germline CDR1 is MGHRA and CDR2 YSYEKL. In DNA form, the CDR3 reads TGCGCCAGCAGCTCTAACGTCAGGCAAACCGGGGAGCTGTTTTTT. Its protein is CASSSNVRQTGELFF.

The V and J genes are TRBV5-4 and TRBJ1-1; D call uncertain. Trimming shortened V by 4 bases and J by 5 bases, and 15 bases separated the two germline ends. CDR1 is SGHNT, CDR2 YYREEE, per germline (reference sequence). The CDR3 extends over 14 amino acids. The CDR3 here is CASSPARGGTEAFF. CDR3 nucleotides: TGTGCCAGCAGCCCTGCCCGGGGAGGAACTGAAGCTTTCTTT.

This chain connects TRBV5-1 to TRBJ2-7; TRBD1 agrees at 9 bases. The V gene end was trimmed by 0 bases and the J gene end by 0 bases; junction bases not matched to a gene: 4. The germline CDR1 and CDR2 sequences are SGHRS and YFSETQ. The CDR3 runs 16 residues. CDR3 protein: CASSLEGQGYSYEQYF. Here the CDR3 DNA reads TGCGCCAGCAGCTTGGAAGGACAGGGGTACTCCTACGAGCAGTACTTC.

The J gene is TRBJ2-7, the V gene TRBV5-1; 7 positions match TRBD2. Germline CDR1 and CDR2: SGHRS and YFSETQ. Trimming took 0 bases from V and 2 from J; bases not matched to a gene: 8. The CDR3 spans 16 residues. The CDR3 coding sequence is TGCGCCAGCAGCTTGGTCGGCGGGAGAGCTGCCTACGAGCAGTACTTC. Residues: CASSLVGGRAAYEQYF.

The CDR3 loop reads CSARQGPGDYTEAFF. In nucleotides, the CDR3 is TGCAGCGCTAGACAGGGTCCGGGGGACTACACTGAAGCTTTCTTT. The rearrangement joins TRBV29-1 to TRBJ1-1; 7 bases are a match to TRBD1. V lost 7 bases and J lost 3; bases outside the gene matches: 14. The germline CDR1 and CDR2 sequences are SQVTM and ANQGSEA. The CDR3 loop spans 15 amino acids.

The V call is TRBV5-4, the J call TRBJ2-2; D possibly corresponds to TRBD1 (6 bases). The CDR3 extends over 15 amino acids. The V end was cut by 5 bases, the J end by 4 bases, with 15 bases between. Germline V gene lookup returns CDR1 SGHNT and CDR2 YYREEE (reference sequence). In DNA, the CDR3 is TGTGCCAGCAGACGCAGGGGTCAAGGCACCGGGGAGCTGTTTTTT. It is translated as CASRRRGQGTGELFF.

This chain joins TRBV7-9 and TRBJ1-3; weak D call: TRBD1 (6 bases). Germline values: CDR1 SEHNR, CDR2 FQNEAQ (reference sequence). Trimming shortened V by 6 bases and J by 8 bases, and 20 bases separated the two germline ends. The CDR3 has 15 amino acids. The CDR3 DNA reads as TGTGCCAGCAGACCTACCGGAACAGGGATAGACACCATATATTTT. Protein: CASRPTGTGIDTIYF.

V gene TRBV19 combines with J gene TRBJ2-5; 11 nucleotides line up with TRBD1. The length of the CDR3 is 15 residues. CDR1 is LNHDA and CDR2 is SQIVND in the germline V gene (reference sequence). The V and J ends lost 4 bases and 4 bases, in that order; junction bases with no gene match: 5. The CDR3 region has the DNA TGTGCCAGTAGTACCGGGACAGGGGGAACAGAGACCCAGTACTTC. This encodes CASSTGTGGTETQYF. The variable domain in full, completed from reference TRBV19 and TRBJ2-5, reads DGGITQSPKYLFRKEGQNVTLSCEQNLNHDAMYWYRQDPGQGLRLIYYSQIVNDFQKGDIAEGYSVSREKKESFPLTVTSAQKNPTAFYLCASSTGTGGTETQYFGPGTRLLVL.

Here the CDR3 reads CASSFLPAGTEAFF. The CDR3 DNA reads TGTGCCAGCAGTTTCCTTCCTGCGGGCACTGAAGCTTTCTTT. V is TRBV27 and J is TRBJ1-1; D is undetermined. Germline loops: CDR1 MNHEY, CDR2 SMNVEV (reference sequence). Trimming took 3 bases from V and 4 from J, leaving 12 bases between them. This CDR3 has 14 amino acids.

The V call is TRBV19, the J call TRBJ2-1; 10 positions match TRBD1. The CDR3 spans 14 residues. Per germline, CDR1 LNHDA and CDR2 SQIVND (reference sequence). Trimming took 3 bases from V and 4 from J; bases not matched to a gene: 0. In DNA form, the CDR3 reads TGTGCCAGTAGTATGGGACAGGGGTACAATGAGCAGTTCTTC. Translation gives CASSMGQGYNEQFF.

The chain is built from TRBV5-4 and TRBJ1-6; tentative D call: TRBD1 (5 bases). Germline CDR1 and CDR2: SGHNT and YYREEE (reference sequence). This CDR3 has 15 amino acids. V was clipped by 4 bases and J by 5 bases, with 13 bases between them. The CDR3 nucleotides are TGTGCCAGCAGCCCCGGGACGTCCGATAATTCACCCCTCCACTTT. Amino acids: CASSPGTSDNSPLHF.

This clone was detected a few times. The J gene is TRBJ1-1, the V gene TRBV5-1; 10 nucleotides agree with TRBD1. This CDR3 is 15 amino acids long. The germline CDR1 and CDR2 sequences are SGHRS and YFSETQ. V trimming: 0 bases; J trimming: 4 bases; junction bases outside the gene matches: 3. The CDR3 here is CASSLETGGFTEAFF. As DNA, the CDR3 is TGCGCCAGCAGCTTGGAGACAGGGGGCTTCACTGAAGCTTTCTTT.

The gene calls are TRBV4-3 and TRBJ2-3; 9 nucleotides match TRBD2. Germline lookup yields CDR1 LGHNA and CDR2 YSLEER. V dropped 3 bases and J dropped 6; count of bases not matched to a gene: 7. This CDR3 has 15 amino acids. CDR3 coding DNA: TGCGCCAGCAGCCAGAGCCTAGCGGGGAGGGATACGCAGTATTTT. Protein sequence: CASSQSLAGRDTQYF.

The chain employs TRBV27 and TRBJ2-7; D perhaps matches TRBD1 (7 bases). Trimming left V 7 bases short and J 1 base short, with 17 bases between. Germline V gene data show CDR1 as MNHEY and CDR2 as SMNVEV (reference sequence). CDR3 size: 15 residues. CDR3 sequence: CASNPRTGGSYEQYF. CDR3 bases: TGTGCCAGCAATCCCCGGACAGGAGGGTCCTACGAGCAGTACTTC.

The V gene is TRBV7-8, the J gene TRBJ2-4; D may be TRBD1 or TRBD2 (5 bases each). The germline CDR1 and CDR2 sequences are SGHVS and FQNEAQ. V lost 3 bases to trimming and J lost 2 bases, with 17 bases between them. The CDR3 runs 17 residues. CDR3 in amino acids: CASSFNSRGVSKNIQYF. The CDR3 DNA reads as TGTGCCAGCAGCTTCAATTCCAGAGGGGTGTCCAAAAACATTCAGTACTTC.

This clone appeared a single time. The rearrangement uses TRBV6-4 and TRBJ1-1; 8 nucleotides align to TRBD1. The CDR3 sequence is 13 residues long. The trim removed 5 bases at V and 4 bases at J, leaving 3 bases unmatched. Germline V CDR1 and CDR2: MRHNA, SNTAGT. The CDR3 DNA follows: TGTGCCAGCAGTCTTGGACAGGGCACTGAAGCTTTCTTT. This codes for CASSLGQGTEAFF.

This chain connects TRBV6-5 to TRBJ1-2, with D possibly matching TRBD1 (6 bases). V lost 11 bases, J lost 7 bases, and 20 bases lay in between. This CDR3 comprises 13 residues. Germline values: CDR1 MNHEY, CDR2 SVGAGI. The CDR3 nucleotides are TGTGCCTCGCGGGGGGGGCTAGGAGTTGGCTACACCTTC. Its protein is CASRGGLGVGYTF.

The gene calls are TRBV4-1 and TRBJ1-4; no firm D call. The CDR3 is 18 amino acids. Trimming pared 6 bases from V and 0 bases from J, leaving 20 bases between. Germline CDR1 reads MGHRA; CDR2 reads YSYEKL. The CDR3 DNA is TGCGCCAGCAGGCACCGGGTTACAACCGGGGCAACTAATGAAAAACTGTTTTTT. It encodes CASRHRVTTGATNEKLFF.

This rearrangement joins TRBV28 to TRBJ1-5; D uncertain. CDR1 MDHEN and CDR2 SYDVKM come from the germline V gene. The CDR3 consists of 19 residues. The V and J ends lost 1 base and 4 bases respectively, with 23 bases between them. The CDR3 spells CASSLLGFGRSGRNQPQHF. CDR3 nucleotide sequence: TGTGCCAGCAGTTTATTGGGGTTCGGGCGGTCGGGAAGGAATCAGCCCCAGCATTTT.

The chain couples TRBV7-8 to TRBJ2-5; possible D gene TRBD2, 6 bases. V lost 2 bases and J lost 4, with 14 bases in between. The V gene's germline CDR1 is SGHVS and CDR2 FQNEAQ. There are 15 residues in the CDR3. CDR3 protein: CASSLFGGTGETQYF. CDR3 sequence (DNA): TGTGCCAGCAGCTTATTTGGGGGGACGGGAGAGACCCAGTACTTC.

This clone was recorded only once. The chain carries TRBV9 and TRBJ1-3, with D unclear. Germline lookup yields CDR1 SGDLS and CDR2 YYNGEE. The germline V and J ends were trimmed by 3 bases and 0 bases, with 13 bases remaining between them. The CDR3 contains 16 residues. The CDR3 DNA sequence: TGTGCCAGCAGCGCGAGGGTAGGCCCCTCTGGAAACACCATATATTTT. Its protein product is CASSARVGPSGNTIYF.

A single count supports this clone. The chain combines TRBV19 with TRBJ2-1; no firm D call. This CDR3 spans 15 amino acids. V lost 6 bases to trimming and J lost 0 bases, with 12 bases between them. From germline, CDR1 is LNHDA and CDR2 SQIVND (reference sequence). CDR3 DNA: TGTGCCAGTAGCCTCCTACTGGGCTCCTACAATGAGCAGTTCTTC. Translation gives CASSLLLGSYNEQFF.

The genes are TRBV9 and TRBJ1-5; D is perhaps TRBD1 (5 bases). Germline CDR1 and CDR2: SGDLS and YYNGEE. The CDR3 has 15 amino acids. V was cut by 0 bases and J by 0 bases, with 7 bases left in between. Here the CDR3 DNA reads TGTGCCAGCAGCGTAGATGGGGGTAGCAATCAGCCCCAGCATTTT. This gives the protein CASSVDGGSNQPQHF.

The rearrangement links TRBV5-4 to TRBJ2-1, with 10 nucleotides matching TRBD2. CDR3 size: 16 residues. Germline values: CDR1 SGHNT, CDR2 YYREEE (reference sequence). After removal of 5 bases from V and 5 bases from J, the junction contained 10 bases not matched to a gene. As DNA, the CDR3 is TGTGCCAGCAGAGCAGAAGCGGGAGGGCCCCACAATGAGCAGTTCTTC. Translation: CASRAEAGGPHNEQFF.

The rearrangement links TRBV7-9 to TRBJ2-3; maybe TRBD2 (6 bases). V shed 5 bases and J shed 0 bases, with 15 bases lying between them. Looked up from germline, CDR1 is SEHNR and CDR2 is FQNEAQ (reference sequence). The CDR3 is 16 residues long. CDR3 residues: CASSPGTFTSTDTQYF. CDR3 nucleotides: TGTGCCAGCAGCCCCGGGACTTTCACTAGCACAGATACGCAGTATTTT.

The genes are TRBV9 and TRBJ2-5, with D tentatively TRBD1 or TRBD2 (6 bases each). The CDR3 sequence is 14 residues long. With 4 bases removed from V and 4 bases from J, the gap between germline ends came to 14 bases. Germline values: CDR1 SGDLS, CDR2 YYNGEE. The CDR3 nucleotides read TGTGCCAGCAGCCTTCTAGGGGGGCTAGAGACCCAGTACTTC. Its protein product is CASSLLGGLETQYF.

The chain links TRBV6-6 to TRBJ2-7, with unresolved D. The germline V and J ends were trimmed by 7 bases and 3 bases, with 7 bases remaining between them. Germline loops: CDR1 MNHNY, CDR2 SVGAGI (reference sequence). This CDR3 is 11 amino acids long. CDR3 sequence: CASTQSYEQYF. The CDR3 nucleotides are TGTGCCAGCACCCAGAGCTACGAGCAGTACTTC.

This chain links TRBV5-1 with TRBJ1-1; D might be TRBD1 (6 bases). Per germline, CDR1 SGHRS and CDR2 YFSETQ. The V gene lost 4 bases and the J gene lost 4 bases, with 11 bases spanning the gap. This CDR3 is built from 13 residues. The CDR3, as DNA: TGCGCCAGCAGCATTAACAGGGCCACTGAAGCTTTCTTT. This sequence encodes CASSINRATEAFF.